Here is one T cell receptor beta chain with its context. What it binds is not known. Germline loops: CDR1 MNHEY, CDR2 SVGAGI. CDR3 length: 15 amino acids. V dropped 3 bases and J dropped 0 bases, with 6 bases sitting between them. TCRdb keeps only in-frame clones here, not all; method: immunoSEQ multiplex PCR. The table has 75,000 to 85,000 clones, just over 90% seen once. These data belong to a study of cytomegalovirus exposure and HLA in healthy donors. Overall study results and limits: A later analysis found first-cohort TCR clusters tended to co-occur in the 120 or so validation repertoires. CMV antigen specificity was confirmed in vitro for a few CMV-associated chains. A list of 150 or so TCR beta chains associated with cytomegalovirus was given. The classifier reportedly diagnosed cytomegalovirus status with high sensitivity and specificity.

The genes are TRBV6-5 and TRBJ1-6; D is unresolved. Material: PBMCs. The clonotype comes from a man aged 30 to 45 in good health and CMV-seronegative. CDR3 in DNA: TGTGCCAGCAGTTATAGGAGCTCCTATAATTCACCCCTCCACTTT. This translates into CASSYRSSYNSPLHF.